This entry lists 17 T cell receptor beta chains sequenced from one sample in a study of blood T cell repertoires in COVID-19 (dated by TCRdb to 2020 to 2022). Library method: the immunoSEQ multiplex PCR assay. TCRdb retrieved this table from immuneACCESS and kept in-frame rearrangements only. Not all clones are present; in checked studies, unresolved V genes account for under half, and no reason is known for the remainder. This sample comprises tens of thousands of clones, about 88% of them detected only once. The top ten hold 6.3% of the sample. What was sequenced was peripheral blood. These receptors came from a man aged 80 or over with COVID-19, enrolled during active disease.

V and J are TRBV19 and TRBJ2-7; 7 nucleotides line up with TRBD1. V lost 5 bases, J lost 2 bases, and 6 bases stayed unmatched. This CDR3 has 14 amino acids. Germline V CDR1 and CDR2: LNHDA, SQIVND (reference sequence). In nucleotides, the CDR3 is TGTGCCAGTAGTCCCCGACAGGGAGCCTACGAGCAGTACTTC. Amino acid sequence: CASSPRQGAYEQYF. The complete variable domain, with remaining parts taken from reference TRBV19 and TRBJ2-7, reads DGGITQSPKYLFRKEGQNVTLSCEQNLNHDAMYWYRQDPGQGLRLIYYSQIVNDFQKGDIAEGYSVSREKKESFPLTVTSAQKNPTAFYLCASSPRQGAYEQYFGPGTRLTVT.

The V and J genes are TRBV9 and TRBJ2-2; 8 bases align to TRBD2. The V and J ends lost 4 bases and 4 bases, in that order; junction bases with no gene match: 3. The CDR3 has 14 residues. Germline V gives CDR1 SGDLS, CDR2 YYNGEE. This CDR3 is CASSSRGGTGELFF. CDR3 nucleotides: TGTGCCAGCAGCAGCCGGGGGGGCACCGGGGAGCTGTTTTTT.

This clone has just a few counts. The rearrangement uses TRBV6-5 and TRBJ1-5; D not certain. Germline CDR1 MNHEY, CDR2 SVGAGI. Trimming removed 6 bases from V and 3 bases from J, with 9 bases in between. The CDR3 runs to 13 residues. The CDR3 reads CASRYRPNQPQHF. Written as DNA, the CDR3 is TGTGCCAGCAGGTATCGTCCCAATCAGCCCCAGCATTTT.

The gene calls are TRBV7-9 and TRBJ2-1; D is undetermined. Germline V CDR1 and CDR2: SEHNR, FQNEAQ (reference sequence). This CDR3 is 16 amino acids long. Trimming left V 5 bases short and J 0 bases short, with 14 bases between. This chain's CDR3 is CASSPLKRSSYNEQFF. Written as DNA, the CDR3 is TGTGCCAGCAGCCCCCTTAAAAGGAGCTCCTACAATGAGCAGTTCTTC.

The V gene is TRBV7-9, the J gene TRBJ2-3, with D maybe TRBD2 (5 bases). This CDR3 contains 16 residues. The germline CDR1 and CDR2 sequences are SEHNR and FQNEAQ (reference sequence). V was cut by 4 bases and J by 5 bases, with 19 bases left in between. Here the CDR3 DNA reads TGTGCCAGCAGCTCCTATCCGGGCCGAGGGATAGATACGCAGTATTTT. Translating it yields CASSSYPGRGIDTQYF. Using reference TRBV7-9 and TRBJ2-3 for the parts outside the CDR3, the full variable domain is DTGVSQNPRHKITKRGQNVTFRCDPISEHNRLYWYRQTLGQGPEFLTYFQNEAQLEKSRLLSDRFSAERPKGSFSTLEIQRTEQGDSAMYLCASSSYPGRGIDTQYFGPGTRLTVL.

The chain combines TRBV5-1 with TRBJ1-2, with 7 bases that match TRBD1. Germline V gene lookup returns CDR1 SGHRS and CDR2 YFSETQ. This CDR3 is built from 16 residues. V was pared by 5 bases and J by 6 bases, with 16 bases of the junction left unmatched. This chain's CDR3 is CASSSGGRQGLDGYTF. The CDR3 DNA follows: TGCGCCAGCAGTTCTGGTGGGAGACAGGGTTTGGATGGCTACACCTTC.

The gene calls are TRBV29-1 and TRBJ1-5; tentative D call: TRBD1 (5 bases). V was trimmed by 5 bases and J by 3 bases, leaving 11 bases between them. The CDR3 is 13 amino acids. Per germline, CDR1 SQVTM and CDR2 ANQGSEA. The CDR3 DNA reads as TGCAGCGTTCTAGACAGCAACAATCAGCCCCAGCATTTT. Protein: CSVLDSNNQPQHF.

This sequence joins TRBV5-6 and TRBJ1-1; 7 bases agree with TRBD1. The V gene's germline CDR1 is SGHDT and CDR2 YYEEEE. The CDR3 consists of 15 residues. After removal of 6 bases from V and 0 bases from J, the junction contained 8 bases not matched to a gene. The CDR3 loop reads CASTWDRLMNTEAFF. Written as DNA, the CDR3 is TGTGCCAGCACCTGGGACAGACTGATGAACACTGAAGCTTTCTTT.

The DNA for the CDR3 is TGTGCTAGTGGCCAACAGGATAATCAGCCCCAGCATTTT. Translated: CASGQQDNQPQHF. This sequence joins TRBV12-5 and TRBJ1-5, with D possibly matching TRBD1 (5 bases). This CDR3 is built from 13 residues. Germline V lookup: CDR1 LGHNT, CDR2 FRNRAP. Trimming pared 6 bases from V and 4 bases from J, leaving 10 bases between.

The chain recombines TRBV9 with TRBJ2-7; unclear D gene. Trimming removed 3 bases at V and 6 bases at J, with 10 bases between. In germline, CDR1 is SGDLS, CDR2 YYNGEE. The CDR3 has 12 amino acids. CDR3 loop: CASSGSLGEQYF. CDR3 DNA: TGTGCCAGCAGCGGAAGTCTCGGCGAGCAGTACTTC.

The genes are TRBV21-1 and TRBJ2-7; the D segment call TRBD2 is taken from the table without a DNA check. TRBV21-1 is labeled a pseudogene. This CDR3 contains 16 residues. The DNA for the CDR3 is TGTGCCAGCAGCCTGAGGGGCGGGACTAGGCGTTACGAGCAGTACTTC. It is translated as CASSLRGGTRRYEQYF.

This clone showed up just once. The V call is TRBV6-5, the J call TRBJ2-1; D unresolved. Trimming removed 6 bases from V and 1 base from J, with 7 bases in between. Germline CDR1 and CDR2: MNHEY and SVGAGI. This CDR3 has 13 amino acids. The chain's CDR3 is CASRSRSYNEQFF. DNA of the CDR3: TGTGCCAGCAGATCTAGATCCTACAATGAGCAGTTCTTC.

This clone turned up a few times. The chain has TRBV6-1 and TRBJ1-6; TRBD1 aligns across 10 bases. Germline V lookup: CDR1 MNHNS, CDR2 SASEGT. The CDR3 spans 14 residues. V gave up 1 base and J gave up 10 bases; unmatched junction bases: 1. The CDR3 protein is CASSEGTGGSPLHF. As DNA, the CDR3 is TGTGCCAGCAGTGAAGGGACAGGGGGATCACCCCTCCACTTT.

The chain recombines TRBV5-6 with TRBJ2-7, with 9 bases matching TRBD1. With V trimmed by 0 bases and J by 2 bases, 3 bases remained unmatched. CDR1 and CDR2 (germline): SGHDT, YYEEEE. The CDR3 is 15 residues long. The CDR3 loop is CASSLGGQGTYEQYF. The CDR3 nucleotides read TGTGCCAGCAGCTTGGGGGGACAGGGAACCTACGAGCAGTACTTC.

V is TRBV11-2 and J is TRBJ2-7; perhaps TRBD1 as D (7 bases). Germline V gene data show CDR1 as SGHAT and CDR2 as FQNNGV. V lost 0 bases and J lost 1, with 19 bases in between. The length of the CDR3 is 18 residues. Here the CDR3 reads CASSLDLGRQGDSYEQYF. The CDR3 DNA sequence: TGTGCCAGCAGCTTAGATCTGGGGAGGCAGGGGGATTCCTACGAGCAGTACTTC.

This clone appeared a single time. CDR3 sequence reads: CASSLGGGATDTQYF. The CDR3 coding sequence is TGTGCCAGCAGCTTAGGCGGGGGGGCGACAGATACGCAGTATTTT. The rearrangement joins TRBV7-7 to TRBJ2-3, with 9 bases identical to TRBD2. From germline, CDR1 is SSHAT and CDR2 FNYEAQ (reference sequence). The V and J ends lost 1 base and 3 bases, in that order; junction bases with no gene match: 2. There are 15 residues in the CDR3.

This clone was observed a single time. The chain recombines TRBV4-3 with TRBJ1-4; 7 bases are a match to TRBD1. The junction had 4 bases not matched to a gene; V was cut back by 0 bases and J by 6 bases. The CDR3 loop spans 15 amino acids. Looked up from germline, CDR1 is LGHNA and CDR2 is YSLEER. DNA of the CDR3: TGCGCCAGCAGCCAAGATCCGGGGACAGATGAAAAACTGTTTTTT. It translates to CASSQDPGTDEKLFF.